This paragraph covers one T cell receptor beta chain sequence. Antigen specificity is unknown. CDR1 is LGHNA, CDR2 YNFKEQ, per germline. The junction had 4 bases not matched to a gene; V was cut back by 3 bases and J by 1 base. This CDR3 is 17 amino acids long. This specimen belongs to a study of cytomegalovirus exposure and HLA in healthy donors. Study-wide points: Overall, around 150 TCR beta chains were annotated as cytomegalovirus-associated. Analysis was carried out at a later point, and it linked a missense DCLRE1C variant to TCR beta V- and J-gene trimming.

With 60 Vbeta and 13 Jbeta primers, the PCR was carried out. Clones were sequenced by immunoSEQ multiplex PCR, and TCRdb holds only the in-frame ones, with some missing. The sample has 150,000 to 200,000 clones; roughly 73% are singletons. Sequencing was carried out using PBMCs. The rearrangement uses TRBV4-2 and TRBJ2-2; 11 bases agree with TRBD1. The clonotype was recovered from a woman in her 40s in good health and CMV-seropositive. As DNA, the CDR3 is TGTGCCAGCAGCCACGGACAGGGGGCGGAGAACACCGGGGAGCTGTTTTTT. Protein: CASSHGQGAENTGELFF.